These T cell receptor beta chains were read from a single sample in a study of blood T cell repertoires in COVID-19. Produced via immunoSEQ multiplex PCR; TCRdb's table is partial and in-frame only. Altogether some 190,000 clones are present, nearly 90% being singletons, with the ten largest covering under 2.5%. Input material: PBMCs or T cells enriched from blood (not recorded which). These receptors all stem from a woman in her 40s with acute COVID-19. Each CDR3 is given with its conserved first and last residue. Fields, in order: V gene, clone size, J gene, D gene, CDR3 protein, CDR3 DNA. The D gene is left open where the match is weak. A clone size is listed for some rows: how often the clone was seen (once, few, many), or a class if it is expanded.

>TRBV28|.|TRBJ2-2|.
CAARPETNTGELFF
TGTGCCGCACGACCGGAGACGAACACCGGGGAGCTGTTTTTT
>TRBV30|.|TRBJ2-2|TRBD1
CAWSGQGVRTGELFF
TGTGCCTGGAGTGGACAGGGTGTACGCACCGGGGAGCTGTTTTTT
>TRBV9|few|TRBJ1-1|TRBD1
CASSGRQGVGNTEAFF
TGTGCCAGCAGCGGCCGACAGGGGGTAGGGAACACTGAAGCTTTCTTT
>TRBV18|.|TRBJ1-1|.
CASSADRNTEAFF
TGTGCCAGCTCTGCGGACAGGAACACTGAAGCTTTCTTT
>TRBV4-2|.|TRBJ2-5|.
CASSQPQETQYF
TGTGCCAGCAGCCAACCTCAAGAGACCCAGTACTTC
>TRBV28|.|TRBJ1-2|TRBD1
CASSLGTGAGYGYTF
TGTGCCAGCAGTTTGGGGACAGGGGCGGGCTATGGCTACACCTTC
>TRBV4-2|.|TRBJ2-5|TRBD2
CASSQDLRTSGGAKETQYF
TGTGCCAGCAGCCAAGATCTCCGGACCAGCGGGGGGGCCAAGGAGACCCAGTACTTC
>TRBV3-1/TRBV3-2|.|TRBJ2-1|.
CASSPSGTKNNEQFF
TGTGCCAGCAGTCCTTCCGGGACAAAAAACAATGAGCAGTTCTTC
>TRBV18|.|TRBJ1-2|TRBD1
CASSPSTGPASNYGYTF
TGTGCCAGCTCACCCTCGACAGGGCCCGCCTCTAACTATGGCTACACCTTC
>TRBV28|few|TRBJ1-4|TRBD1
CASSFPGGINEKLFF
TGTGCCAGCAGTTTCCCAGGGGGGATTAATGAAAAACTGTTTTTT
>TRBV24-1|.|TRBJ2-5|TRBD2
CATSDFSFEGGLAVNQETQYF
TGTGCCACCAGTGATTTTTCTTTTGAAGGGGGACTAGCGGTTAATCAAGAGACCCAGTACTTC
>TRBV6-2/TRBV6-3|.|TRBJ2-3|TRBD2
CASSYFPGLLLADTQYF
TGTGCCAGCAGTTACTTCCCGGGACTACTTTTGGCAGATACGCAGTATTTT
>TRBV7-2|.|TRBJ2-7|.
CASSQRAGQLYEQYF
TGTGCCAGCAGCCAGAGGGCGGGGCAACTCTACGAGCAGTACTTC
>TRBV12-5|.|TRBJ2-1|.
CASGLQGSSYNEQFF
TGTGCTAGTGGTCTGCAGGGAAGCTCCTACAATGAGCAGTTCTTC
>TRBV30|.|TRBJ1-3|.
CAWSVTGRNTIYF
TGTGCCTGGAGTGTCACGGGGAGAAACACCATATATTTT
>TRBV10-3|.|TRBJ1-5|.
CAISERAGDQPQHF
TGTGCCATCAGTGAGAGGGCAGGGGATCAGCCCCAGCATTTT
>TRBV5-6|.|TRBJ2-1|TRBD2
CASSSGLADYNEQFF
TGTGCCAGCAGCTCGGGACTAGCGGACTACAATGAGCAGTTCTTC
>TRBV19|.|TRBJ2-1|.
CASSISGYYNEQFF
TGTGCCAGTAGTATCTCAGGGTATTACAATGAGCAGTTCTTC
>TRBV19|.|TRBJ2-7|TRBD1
CASSEVQGSIYEQYF
TGTGCCAGTAGTGAGGTACAGGGGTCTATATACGAGCAGTACTTC
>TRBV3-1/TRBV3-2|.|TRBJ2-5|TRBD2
CASSLLAGQETQYF
TGTGCCAGCAGTCTACTAGCGGGTCAAGAGACCCAGTACTTC
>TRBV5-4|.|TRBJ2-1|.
CASRGTSDEQFF
TGTGCCAGCAGAGGCACTAGTGATGAGCAGTTCTTC
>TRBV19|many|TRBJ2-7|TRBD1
CASGITGGAGEQYF
TGTGCCAGTGGTATTACAGGGGGAGCAGGGGAGCAGTACTTC
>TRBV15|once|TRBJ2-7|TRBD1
CATSGDSGGSSYEQYF
TGTGCCACCAGCGGAGACTCAGGGGGATCCTCCTACGAGCAGTACTTC
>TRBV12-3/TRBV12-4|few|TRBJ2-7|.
CASSPSGSYEQYF
TGTGCCAGCAGCCCCTCCGGGTCCTACGAGCAGTACTTC
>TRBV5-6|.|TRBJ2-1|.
CASNGISYNEQFF
TGTGCCAGCAACGGTATCTCCTACAATGAGCAGTTCTTC
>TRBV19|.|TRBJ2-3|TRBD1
CASSPQLTGLSSTDTQYF
TGTGCCAGTAGTCCCCAATTGACAGGGCTTTCTAGCACAGATACGCAGTATTTT
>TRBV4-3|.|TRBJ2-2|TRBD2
CASSRQLAGDGTGELFF
TGCGCCAGCAGCCGCCAACTAGCGGGAGATGGGACCGGGGAGCTGTTTTTT
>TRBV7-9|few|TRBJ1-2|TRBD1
CASSLGGTGHRANYGYTF
TGTGCCAGCAGCTTAGGCGGGACAGGGCACAGAGCTAACTATGGCTACACCTTC
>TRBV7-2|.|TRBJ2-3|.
CASSLASVKDTQYF
TGTGCCAGCAGCTTAGCATCGGTCAAGGATACGCAGTATTTT
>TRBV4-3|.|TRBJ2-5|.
CASSQSSANQETQYF
TGCGCCAGCAGCCAATCGAGCGCGAACCAAGAGACCCAGTACTTC